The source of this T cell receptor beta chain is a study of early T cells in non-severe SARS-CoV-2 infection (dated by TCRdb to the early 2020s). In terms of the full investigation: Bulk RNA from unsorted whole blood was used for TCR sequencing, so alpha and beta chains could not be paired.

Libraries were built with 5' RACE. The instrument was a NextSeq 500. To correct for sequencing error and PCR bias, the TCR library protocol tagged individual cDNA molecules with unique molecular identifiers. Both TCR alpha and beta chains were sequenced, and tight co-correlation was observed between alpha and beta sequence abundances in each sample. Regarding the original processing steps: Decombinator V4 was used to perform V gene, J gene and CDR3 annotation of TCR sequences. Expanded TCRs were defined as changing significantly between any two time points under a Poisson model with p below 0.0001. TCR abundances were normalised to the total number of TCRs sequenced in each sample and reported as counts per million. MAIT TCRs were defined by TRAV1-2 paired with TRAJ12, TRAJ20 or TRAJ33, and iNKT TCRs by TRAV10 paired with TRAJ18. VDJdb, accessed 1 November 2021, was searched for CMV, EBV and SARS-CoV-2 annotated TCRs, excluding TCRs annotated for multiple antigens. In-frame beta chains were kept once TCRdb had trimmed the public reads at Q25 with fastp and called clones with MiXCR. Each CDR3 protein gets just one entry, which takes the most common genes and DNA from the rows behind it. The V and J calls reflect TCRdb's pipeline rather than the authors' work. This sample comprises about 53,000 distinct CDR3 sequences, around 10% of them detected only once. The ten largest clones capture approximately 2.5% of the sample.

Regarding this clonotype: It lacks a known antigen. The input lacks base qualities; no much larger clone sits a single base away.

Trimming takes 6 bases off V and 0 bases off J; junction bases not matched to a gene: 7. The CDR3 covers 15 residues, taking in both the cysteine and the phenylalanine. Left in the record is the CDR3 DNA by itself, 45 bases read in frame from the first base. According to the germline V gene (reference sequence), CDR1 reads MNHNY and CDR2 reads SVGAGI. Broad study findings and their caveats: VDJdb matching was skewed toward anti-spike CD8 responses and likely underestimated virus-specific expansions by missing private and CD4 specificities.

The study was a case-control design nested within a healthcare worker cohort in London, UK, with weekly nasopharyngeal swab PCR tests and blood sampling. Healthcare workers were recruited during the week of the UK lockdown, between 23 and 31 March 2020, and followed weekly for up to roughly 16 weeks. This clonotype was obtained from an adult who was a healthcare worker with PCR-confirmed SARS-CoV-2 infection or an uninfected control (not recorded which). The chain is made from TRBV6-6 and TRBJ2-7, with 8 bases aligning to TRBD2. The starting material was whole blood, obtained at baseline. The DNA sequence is TGTGCCAGCAGGACCTTAGCGGGGAGCTCCTACGAGCAGTACTTC. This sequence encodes CASRTLAGSSYEQYF.